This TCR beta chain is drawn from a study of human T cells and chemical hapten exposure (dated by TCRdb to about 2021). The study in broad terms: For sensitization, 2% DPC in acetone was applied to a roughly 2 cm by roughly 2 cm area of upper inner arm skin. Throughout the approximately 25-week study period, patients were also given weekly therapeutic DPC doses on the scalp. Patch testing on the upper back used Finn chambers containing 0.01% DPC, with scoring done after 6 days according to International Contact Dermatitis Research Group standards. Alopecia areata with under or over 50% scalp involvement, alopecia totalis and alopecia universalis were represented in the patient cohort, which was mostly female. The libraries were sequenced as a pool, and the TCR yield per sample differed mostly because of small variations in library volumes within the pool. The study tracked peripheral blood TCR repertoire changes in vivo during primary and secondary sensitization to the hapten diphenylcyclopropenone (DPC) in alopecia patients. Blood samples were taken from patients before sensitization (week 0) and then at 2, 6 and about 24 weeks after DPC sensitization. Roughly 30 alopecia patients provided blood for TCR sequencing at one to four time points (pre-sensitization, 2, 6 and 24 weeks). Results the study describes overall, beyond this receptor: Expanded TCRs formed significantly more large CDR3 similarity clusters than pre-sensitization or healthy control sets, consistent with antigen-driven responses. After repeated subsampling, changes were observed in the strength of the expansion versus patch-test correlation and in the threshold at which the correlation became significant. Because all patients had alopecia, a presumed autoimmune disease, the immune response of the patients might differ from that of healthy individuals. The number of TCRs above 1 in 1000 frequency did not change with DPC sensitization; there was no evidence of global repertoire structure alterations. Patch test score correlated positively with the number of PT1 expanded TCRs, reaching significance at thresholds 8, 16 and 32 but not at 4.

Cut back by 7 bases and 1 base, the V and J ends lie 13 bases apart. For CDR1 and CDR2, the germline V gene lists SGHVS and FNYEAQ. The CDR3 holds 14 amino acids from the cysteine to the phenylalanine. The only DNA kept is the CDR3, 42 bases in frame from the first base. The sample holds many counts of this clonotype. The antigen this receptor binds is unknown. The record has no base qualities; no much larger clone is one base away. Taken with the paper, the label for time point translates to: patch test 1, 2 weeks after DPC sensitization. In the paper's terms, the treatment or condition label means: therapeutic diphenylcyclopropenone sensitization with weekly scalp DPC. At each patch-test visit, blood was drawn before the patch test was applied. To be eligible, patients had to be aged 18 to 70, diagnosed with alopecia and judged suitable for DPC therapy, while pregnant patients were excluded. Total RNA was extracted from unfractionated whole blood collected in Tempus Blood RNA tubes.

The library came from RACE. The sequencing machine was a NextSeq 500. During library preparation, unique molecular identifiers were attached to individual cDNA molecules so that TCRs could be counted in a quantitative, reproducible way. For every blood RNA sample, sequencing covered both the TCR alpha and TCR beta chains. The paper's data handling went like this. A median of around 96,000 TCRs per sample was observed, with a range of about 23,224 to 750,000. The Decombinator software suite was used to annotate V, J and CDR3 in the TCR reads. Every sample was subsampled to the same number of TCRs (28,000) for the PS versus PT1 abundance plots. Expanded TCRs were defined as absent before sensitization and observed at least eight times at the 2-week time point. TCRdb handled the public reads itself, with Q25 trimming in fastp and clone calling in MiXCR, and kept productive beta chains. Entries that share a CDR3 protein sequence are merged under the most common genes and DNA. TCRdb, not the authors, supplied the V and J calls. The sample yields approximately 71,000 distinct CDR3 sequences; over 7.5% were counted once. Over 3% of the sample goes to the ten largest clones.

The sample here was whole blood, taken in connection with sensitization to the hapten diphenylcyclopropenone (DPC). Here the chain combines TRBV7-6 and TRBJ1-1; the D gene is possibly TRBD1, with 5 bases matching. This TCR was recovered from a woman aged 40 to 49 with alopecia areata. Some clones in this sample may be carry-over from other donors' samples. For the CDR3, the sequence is CASTVDRPNTEAFF. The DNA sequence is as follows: TGTGCCAGCACCGTAGACAGACCGAACACTGAAGCTTTCTTT.